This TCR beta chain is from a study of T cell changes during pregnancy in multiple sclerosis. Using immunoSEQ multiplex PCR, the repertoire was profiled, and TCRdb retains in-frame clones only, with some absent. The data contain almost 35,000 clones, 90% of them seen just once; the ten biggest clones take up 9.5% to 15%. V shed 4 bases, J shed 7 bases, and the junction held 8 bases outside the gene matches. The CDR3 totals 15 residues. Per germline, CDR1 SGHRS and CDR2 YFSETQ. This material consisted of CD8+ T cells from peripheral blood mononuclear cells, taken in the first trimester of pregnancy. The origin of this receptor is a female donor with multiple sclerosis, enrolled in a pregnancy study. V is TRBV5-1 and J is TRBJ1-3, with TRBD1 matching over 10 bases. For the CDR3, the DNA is TGCGCCAGCAGCGCCGGGACAGGGGATGTCAACACCATATATTTT. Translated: CASSAGTGDVNTIYF.